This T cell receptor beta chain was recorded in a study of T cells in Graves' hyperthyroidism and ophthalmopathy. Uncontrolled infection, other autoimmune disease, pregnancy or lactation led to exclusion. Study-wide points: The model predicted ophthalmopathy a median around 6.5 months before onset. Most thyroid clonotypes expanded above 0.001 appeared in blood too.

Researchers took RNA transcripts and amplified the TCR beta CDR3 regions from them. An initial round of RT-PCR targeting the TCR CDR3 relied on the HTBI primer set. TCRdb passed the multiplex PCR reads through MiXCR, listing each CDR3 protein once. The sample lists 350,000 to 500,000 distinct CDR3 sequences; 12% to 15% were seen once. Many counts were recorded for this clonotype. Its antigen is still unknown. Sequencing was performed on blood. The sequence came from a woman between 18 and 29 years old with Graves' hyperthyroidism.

CDR3: CAISGGREDTGELFF. The CDR3 region has the DNA TGTGCCATCAGTGGCGGGAGGGAGGACACCGGGGAGCTGTTTTTT. V usage is TRBV10-3 and J usage is TRBJ2-2; 9 bases map to TRBD2. The CDR3 spans 15 residues. Germline V gene sequence: CDR1 ENHRY, CDR2 SYGVKD. Trimming took 4 bases from V and 3 from J; bases not matched to a gene: 3.